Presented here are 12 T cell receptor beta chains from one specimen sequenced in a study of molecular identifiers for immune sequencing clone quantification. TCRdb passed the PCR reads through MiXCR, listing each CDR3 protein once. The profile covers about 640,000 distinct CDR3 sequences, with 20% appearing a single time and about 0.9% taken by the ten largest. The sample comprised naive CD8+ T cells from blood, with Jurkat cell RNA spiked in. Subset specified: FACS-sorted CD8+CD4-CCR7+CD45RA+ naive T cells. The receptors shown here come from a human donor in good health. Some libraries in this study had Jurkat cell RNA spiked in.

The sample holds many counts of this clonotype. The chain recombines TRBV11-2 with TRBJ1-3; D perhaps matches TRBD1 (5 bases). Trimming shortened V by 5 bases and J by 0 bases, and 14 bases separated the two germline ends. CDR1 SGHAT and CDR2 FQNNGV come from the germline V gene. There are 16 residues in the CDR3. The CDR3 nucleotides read TGTGCCAGCAGCCCAGACAGCATAATCTCTGGAAACACCATATATTTT. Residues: CASSPDSIISGNTIYF.

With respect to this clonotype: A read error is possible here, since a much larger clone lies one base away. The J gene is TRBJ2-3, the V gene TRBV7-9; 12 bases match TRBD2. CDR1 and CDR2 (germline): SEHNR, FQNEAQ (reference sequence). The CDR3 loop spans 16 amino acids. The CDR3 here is CASSSRLAGAPDAQYF. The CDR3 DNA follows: TGTGCCAGCAGCTCCCGACTAGCGGGAGCCCCAGATGCGCAGTATTTT.

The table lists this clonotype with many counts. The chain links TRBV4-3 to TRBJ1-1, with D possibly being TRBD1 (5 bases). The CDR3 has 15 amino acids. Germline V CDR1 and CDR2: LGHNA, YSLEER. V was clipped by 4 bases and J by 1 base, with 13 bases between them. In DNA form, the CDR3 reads TGCGCCAGCAGCCCCGGGCAGGGCCCGAACACTGAAGCTTTCTTT. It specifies CASSPGQGPNTEAFF.

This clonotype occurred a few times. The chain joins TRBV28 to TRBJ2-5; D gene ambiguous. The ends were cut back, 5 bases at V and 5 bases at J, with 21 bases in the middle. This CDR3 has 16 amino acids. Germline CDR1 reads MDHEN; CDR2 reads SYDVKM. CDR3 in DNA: TGTGCCAGCAGTGAGAGGACGGGTATACAGAGGGAGACCCAGTACTTC. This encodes CASSERTGIQRETQYF.

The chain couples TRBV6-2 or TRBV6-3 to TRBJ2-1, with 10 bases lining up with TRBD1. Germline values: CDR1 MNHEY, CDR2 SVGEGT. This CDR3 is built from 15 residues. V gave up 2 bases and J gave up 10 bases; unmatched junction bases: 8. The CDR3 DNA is TGTGCCAGCAGTTACCCGGGACAGGGGTTGGGGGAGCAGTTCTTC. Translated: CASSYPGQGLGEQFF.

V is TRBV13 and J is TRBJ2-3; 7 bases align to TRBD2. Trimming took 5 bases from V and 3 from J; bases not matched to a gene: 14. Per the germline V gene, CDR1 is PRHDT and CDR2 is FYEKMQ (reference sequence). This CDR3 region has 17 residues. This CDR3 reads CASSPPAGEGGTDTQYF. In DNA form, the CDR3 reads TGTGCCAGCAGCCCGCCAGCAGGTGAGGGAGGGACAGATACGCAGTATTTT. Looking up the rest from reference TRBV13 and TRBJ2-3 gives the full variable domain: AAGVIQSPRHLIKEKRETATLKCYPIPRHDTVYWYQQGPGQDPQFLISFYEKMQSDKGSIPDRFSAQQFSDYHSELNMSSLELGDSALYFCASSPPAGEGGTDTQYFGPGTRLTVL.

The DNA for the CDR3 is TGTGCCAGTAGTAAAGGACAGGAGCAGTTCTTC. Encoded protein: CASSKGQEQFF. The genes are TRBV19 and TRBJ2-1, with D possibly TRBD1 on 6 matching bases. Germline-derived CDR1 and CDR2 are LNHDA and SQIVND (reference sequence). This CDR3 has 11 amino acids. V was trimmed by 4 bases and J by 10 bases, leaving 8 bases between them.

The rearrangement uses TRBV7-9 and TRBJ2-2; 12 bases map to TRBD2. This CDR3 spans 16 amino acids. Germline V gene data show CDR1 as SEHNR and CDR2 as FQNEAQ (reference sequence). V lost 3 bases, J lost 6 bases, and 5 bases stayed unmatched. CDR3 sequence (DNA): TGTGCCAGCAGCTTGCTAGCGGGAGGGCCGCCCGGGGAGCTGTTTTTT. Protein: CASSLLAGGPPGELFF. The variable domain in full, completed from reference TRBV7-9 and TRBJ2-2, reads DTGVSQNPRHKITKRGQNVTFRCDPISEHNRLYWYRQTLGQGPEFLTYFQNEAQLEKSRLLSDRFSAERPKGSFSTLEIQRTEQGDSAMYLCASSLLAGGPPGELFFGEGSRLTVL.

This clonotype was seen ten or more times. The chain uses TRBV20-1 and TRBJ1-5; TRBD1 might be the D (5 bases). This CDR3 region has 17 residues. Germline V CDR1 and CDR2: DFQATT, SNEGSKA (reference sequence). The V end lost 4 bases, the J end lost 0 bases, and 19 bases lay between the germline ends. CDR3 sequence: CSAMEGRDFYSNQPQHF. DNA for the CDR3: TGCAGTGCTATGGAGGGCCGGGACTTTTATAGCAATCAGCCCCAGCATTTT.

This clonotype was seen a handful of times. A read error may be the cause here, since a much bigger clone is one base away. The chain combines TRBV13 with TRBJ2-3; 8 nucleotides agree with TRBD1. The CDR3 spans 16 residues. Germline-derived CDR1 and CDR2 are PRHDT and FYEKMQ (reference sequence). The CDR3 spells CASSLDQGAFSDTLYF. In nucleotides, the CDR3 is TGTGCCAGCAGCTTAGATCAGGGGGCGTTTTCCGATACGCTGTATTTT.

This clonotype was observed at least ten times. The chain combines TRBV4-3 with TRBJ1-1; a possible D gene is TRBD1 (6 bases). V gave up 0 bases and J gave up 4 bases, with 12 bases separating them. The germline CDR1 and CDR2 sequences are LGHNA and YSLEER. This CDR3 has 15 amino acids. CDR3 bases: TGCGCCAGCAGCCAAGAAGTTCCAGGGGCCACTGAAGCTTTCTTT. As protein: CASSQEVPGATEAFF.

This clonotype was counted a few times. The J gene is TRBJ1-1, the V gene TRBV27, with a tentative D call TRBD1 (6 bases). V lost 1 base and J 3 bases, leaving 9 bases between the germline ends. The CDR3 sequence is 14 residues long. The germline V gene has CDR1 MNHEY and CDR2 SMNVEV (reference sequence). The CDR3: CASSLYTGYTEAFF. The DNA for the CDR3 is TGTGCCAGCAGTTTATACACAGGGTACACTGAAGCTTTCTTT.